One sample yielded the 30 T cell receptor beta chains listed below, sequenced in a study of shared clonotypes between healthy human individuals. Cells designated naive CD8 were CD45RO-negative and were positively selected for CCR7, with terminally differentiated effector memory CD45RA+ cells excluded. TCRdb's table, derived via immunoSEQ multiplex PCR, lists solely in-frame clones and lacks some. The sample has over 750,000 clones, roughly 96% seen once. The sequenced material came from naive CD8+ T cells sorted from blood. Receptors were obtained from a man aged 25-45 years in good health.

This clone was seen a single time. The CDR3 loop reads CAQEREETQYF. For the CDR3, the DNA is TGCGCCCAGGAGCGGGAAGAGACCCAGTACTTC. V usage is TRBV10-1 and J usage is TRBJ2-5, with D maybe TRBD2 (6 bases). The CDR3 spans 11 residues. Looked up from germline, CDR1 is WNHNN and CDR2 is SYGVQD (reference sequence). The germline V and J ends were trimmed by 11 bases and 3 bases, with 10 bases remaining between them.

This clone was counted once. The chain has TRBV29-1 and TRBJ2-7, with D perhaps matching TRBD1 or TRBD2 (5 bases each). V was cut by 2 bases and J by 3 bases, with 14 bases left in between. Germline V gene lookup returns CDR1 SQVTM and CDR2 ANQGSEA. This CDR3 is 14 amino acids long. The CDR3 nucleotides are TGCAGCGTTGAATCCTGGGACCCTCTCTACGAGCAGTACTTC. Translation gives CSVESWDPLYEQYF.

The CDR3 here is CASTDRSQGTGYGYTF. The CDR3 bases are TGTGCCAGCACCGACCGCAGTCAGGGGACGGGCTATGGCTACACCTTC. The V call is TRBV2, the J call TRBJ1-2; a possible D gene is TRBD1 (6 bases). The CDR3 totals 16 residues. Trimming left V 7 bases short and J 4 bases short, with 22 bases between. CDR1 and CDR2 from the germline V gene are SNHLY and FYNNEI.

This chain uses TRBV9 with TRBJ1-1; D gene uncertain. V was cut by 0 bases and J by 1 base, with 10 bases left in between. This CDR3 is 15 amino acids long. Germline CDR1 is SGDLS and CDR2 is YYNGEE. CDR3 nucleotide sequence: TGTGCCAGCAGCGTAGAGGGAGTTTCGAACACTGAAGCTTTCTTT. It translates to CASSVEGVSNTEAFF.

A single count supports this clone. V is TRBV5-5 and J is TRBJ2-5; TRBD2 aligns across 15 bases. Trimming cost V 1 base and J 3 bases; bases outside gene matches: 13. Germline loops: CDR1 SGHKS, CDR2 YYEKEE (reference sequence). The CDR3 length is 20 residues. CDR3 residues: CASSLSWGLAGGGAEETQYF. The CDR3, as DNA: TGTGCCAGCAGCTTGAGTTGGGGACTAGCGGGAGGAGGGGCCGAAGAGACCCAGTACTTC.

This rearrangement joins TRBV28 to TRBJ2-7; no clear D gene. The CDR3 totals 14 residues. The ends were cut back, 6 bases at V and 4 bases at J, with 16 bases in the middle. Germline lookup yields CDR1 MDHEN and CDR2 SYDVKM. CDR3 sequence (DNA): TGTGCCAGCAGGCTCCACTACAGAGAATACGAGCAGTACTTC. Translation: CASRLHYREYEQYF.

Regarding this clone: The sample has other DNA sequences that encode this CDR3 too. The chain carries TRBV7-9 and TRBJ1-5; D is undetermined. This CDR3 region has 15 residues. V was clipped by 5 bases and J by 1 base, with 12 bases between them. The germline V gene encodes CDR1 SEHNR and CDR2 FQNEAQ (reference sequence). This CDR3 is CASSPGGVSNQPQHF. CDR3 in DNA: TGTGCCAGCAGCCCCGGCGGGGTAAGCAATCAGCCCCAGCATTTT.

This rearrangement joins TRBV11-2 to TRBJ2-7; 8 bases are a match to TRBD2. Germline lookup yields CDR1 SGHAT and CDR2 FQNNGV. J gave up 1 base and V 5 bases, and 4 bases lay outside the gene matches. The CDR3 runs 14 residues. The CDR3 loop is CASSLSGASYEQYF. The CDR3 DNA reads as TGTGCCAGCAGCCTTAGCGGGGCGTCCTACGAGCAGTACTTC. The variable domain in full, with the rest retrieved from reference TRBV11-2 and TRBJ2-7, is EAGVAQSPRYKIIEKRQSVAFWCNPISGHATLYWYQQILGQGPKLLIQFQNNGVVDDSQLPKDRFSAERLKGVDSTLKIQPAKLEDSAVYLCASSLSGASYEQYFGPGTRLTVT.

In its sample, this clone was seen a few times. At the DNA level, this CDR3 is encoded by other sequences in the same sample as well. The rearrangement uses TRBV27 and TRBJ2-1; 8 nucleotides agree with TRBD2. The CDR3 consists of 14 residues. Trimming cost V 2 bases and J 3 bases; bases outside gene matches: 0. Per germline, CDR1 MNHEY and CDR2 SMNVEV (reference sequence). The CDR3 spells CASSLRGGYNEQFF. The CDR3 nucleotides are TGTGCCAGCAGTTTACGGGGGGGCTACAATGAGCAGTTCTTC.

The chain links TRBV15 to TRBJ1-5; unclear D gene. CDR3 length: 14 residues. The V gene's germline CDR1 is LNHNV and CDR2 YYDKDF (reference sequence). V lost 0 bases and J 3 bases, leaving 6 bases between the germline ends. The CDR3 DNA is TGTGCCACCAGCAGAGAGTGGAACAATCAGCCCCAGCATTTT. Translated, it gives CATSREWNNQPQHF.

The chain joins TRBV7-6 to TRBJ1-4; 11 bases are shared with TRBD1. The germline CDR1 and CDR2 sequences are SGHVS and FNYEAQ. V dropped 1 base and J dropped 8; count of bases not matched to a gene: 0. The CDR3 covers 14 residues. The CDR3 is CASSLGDRGEKLFF. DNA of the CDR3: TGTGCCAGCAGCTTAGGGGACAGGGGGGAAAAACTGTTTTTT.

As concerns this clone: Other DNA variants within this sample encode the same CDR3. V usage is TRBV11-2 and J usage is TRBJ2-7; D remains unclear. Looked up from germline, CDR1 is SGHAT and CDR2 is FQNNGV. The CDR3 runs to 12 residues. The ends were cut back, 4 bases at V and 7 bases at J, with 11 bases in the middle. The CDR3 nucleotides read TGTGCCAGCAGCTCTCTGTCTGGGGAGCAGTACTTC. Protein product: CASSSLSGEQYF.

Written as DNA, the CDR3 is TGTGCCAGCACGCTAGCGGATGCACCCGATACGCAGTATTTT. Protein product: CASTLADAPDTQYF. The chain is built from TRBV7-9 and TRBJ2-3; TRBD2 agrees at 7 bases. The CDR3 contains 14 residues. Germline V CDR1 and CDR2: SEHNR, FQNEAQ (reference sequence). The trim removed 7 bases at V and 6 bases at J, leaving 10 bases unmatched.

V is TRBV9 and J is TRBJ2-3; TRBD1 might be the D (6 bases). Deletions cut 3 bases from V and 2 bases from J, with 19 bases between. The CDR3 length is 17 residues. Per the germline V gene, CDR1 is SGDLS and CDR2 is YYNGEE. Here the CDR3 reads CASSATPDRWNTDTQYF. CDR3 nucleotides: TGTGCCAGCAGCGCAACCCCCGACAGGTGGAACACAGATACGCAGTATTTT.

This clone was detected once. V usage is TRBV6-1 and J usage is TRBJ2-7; the match to TRBD2 covers 9 bases. Germline V gene lookup returns CDR1 MNHNS and CDR2 SASEGT. This CDR3 is 16 amino acids long. The ends lost 3 bases at V and 4 bases at J; junction bases unmatched: 10. The CDR3 DNA is TGTGCCAGCAGTGAGAGAGCCACGGGACTAGCTTACGAGCAGTACTTC. This sequence encodes CASSERATGLAYEQYF.

CDR3 nucleotides: TGTGCCAGCAGTTACTCGGTCGAGACCGGGGAGCTGTTTTTT. Translated, it gives CASSYSVETGELFF. The chain links TRBV6-5 to TRBJ2-2; the D is unclear. V shed 0 bases and J shed 5 bases, with 7 bases lying between them. Germline CDR1 and CDR2: MNHEY and SVGAGI. The CDR3 covers 14 residues.

The chain uses TRBV29-1 and TRBJ2-7; D unresolved. This CDR3 comprises 13 residues. CDR1 is SQVTM and CDR2 is ANQGSEA in the germline V gene. Trimming stripped 3 bases from V and 0 bases from J, with 9 bases between. CDR3 region: CSVDAENSYEQYF. The DNA for the CDR3 is TGCAGCGTTGACGCGGAGAACTCCTACGAGCAGTACTTC.

The chain recombines TRBV10-3 with TRBJ2-7, with 11 positions matching TRBD2. This CDR3 has 14 residues. V was clipped by 3 bases and J by 3 bases; unmatched bases: 1. Germline V gene lookup returns CDR1 ENHRY and CDR2 SYGVKD. CDR3 sequence reads: CAISDGTSGYEQYF. The CDR3 nucleotides read TGTGCCATCAGTGACGGGACTAGCGGCTACGAGCAGTACTTC.

This clone was seen once. CDR3 nucleotide sequence: TGTGCCAGCAGTTACGGGACAGGAAACAATCAGCCCCAGCATTTT. Protein product: CASSYGTGNNQPQHF. V is TRBV27 and J is TRBJ1-5, with 8 positions matching TRBD1. The CDR3 is 15 amino acids. The ends lost 4 bases at V and 3 bases at J; junction bases unmatched: 5. CDR1 is MNHEY, CDR2 SMNVEV, per germline (reference sequence).

The J gene is TRBJ2-2, the V gene TRBV11-3; D is ambiguous. V lost 1 base to trimming and J lost 0 bases, with 3 bases between them. The CDR3 loop spans 14 amino acids. Germline V CDR1 and CDR2: SGHNT, YENEEA. The CDR3 nucleotides read TGTGCCAGCAGCTTAGCTTCGAACACCGGGGAGCTGTTTTTT. This sequence encodes CASSLASNTGELFF.

The J gene is TRBJ2-1, the V gene TRBV27; TRBD2 matches 10 bases. V lost 3 bases and J lost 9; bases outside the gene matches: 8. Per the germline V gene, CDR1 is MNHEY and CDR2 is SMNVEV (reference sequence). There are 15 residues in the CDR3. The CDR3 DNA sequence: TGTGCCAGCAGTTTTCGGCTAGCGGGAGTGCTTGAGCAGTTCTTC. Translating it yields CASSFRLAGVLEQFF.

The V call is TRBV27, the J call TRBJ1-2; the D gene is possibly TRBD1 (5 bases). Per germline, CDR1 MNHEY and CDR2 SMNVEV (reference sequence). The V end was cut by 7 bases, the J end by 8 bases, with 14 bases between. The CDR3 covers 12 residues. CDR3 bases: TGTGCCAGCAACGGGCCAGGGAAGGGCTACACCTTC. This encodes CASNGPGKGYTF.

The CDR3 sequence is CASSILYQGGTEAFF. The CDR3 DNA reads TGTGCCAGTAGTATTCTTTATCAGGGTGGTACTGAAGCTTTCTTT. This chain joins TRBV19 and TRBJ1-1; maybe TRBD1 (5 bases). V was trimmed by 3 bases and J by 5 bases, leaving 16 bases between them. CDR1 and CDR2 from the germline V gene are LNHDA and SQIVND (reference sequence). The CDR3 length is 15 residues.

The rearrangement uses TRBV27 and TRBJ2-7, with TRBD2 identical over 7 bases. Germline CDR1 and CDR2: MNHEY and SMNVEV (reference sequence). The J segment lost 6 bases and the V segment lost 0 bases, leaving 5 bases of the junction unmatched. This CDR3 is built from 14 residues. CDR3 amino acids: CASSLSRLATEQYF. The CDR3 nucleotides read TGTGCCAGCAGTTTATCGAGACTAGCAACCGAGCAGTACTTC.

This CDR3 is CASSYSPGSGELFF. The DNA for the CDR3 is TGTGCCAGCAGTTACTCGCCGGGGTCCGGGGAGCTGTTTTTT. The chain couples TRBV6-6 to TRBJ2-2; the D gene is possibly TRBD2 (5 bases). This CDR3 has 14 amino acids. Trimming stripped 0 bases from V and 6 bases from J, with 8 bases between. Germline values: CDR1 MNHNY, CDR2 SVGAGI (reference sequence).

V gene TRBV7-6 combines with J gene TRBJ2-5; D is unclear. Trimming took 3 bases from V and 5 from J, leaving 10 bases between them. The germline gives CDR1 SGHVS, CDR2 FNYEAQ. CDR3 length equals 13 residues. In DNA, the CDR3 is TGTGCCAGCAGCTTGGGTGCCGGCGAGACCCAGTACTTC. Protein product: CASSLGAGETQYF.

The V and J genes are TRBV11-2 and TRBJ2-7; maybe TRBD2 (6 bases). The CDR3 has 15 amino acids. Germline CDR1 reads SGHAT; CDR2 reads FQNNGV. V was shortened by 3 bases and J by 5 bases, with 17 bases between the two germline ends. The CDR3 nucleotides are TGTGCCAGCAGCTTTTGGGGAAGGGACTCAGACGAGCAGTACTTC. This encodes CASSFWGRDSDEQYF.

Notes on this clone: Other nucleotide sequences in the sample specify the same CDR3. CDR3 sequence (DNA): TGTGCCAGCACCGACGGATCCTACGAGCAGTACTTC. This translates into CASTDGSYEQYF. The chain joins TRBV6-5 to TRBJ2-7; D gene uncertain. V lost 7 bases and J 1 base, leaving 8 bases between the germline ends. The CDR3 runs 12 residues. Germline V gene sequence: CDR1 MNHEY, CDR2 SVGAGI.

The genes are TRBV4-1 and TRBJ2-2, with D perhaps matching TRBD1 (6 bases). CDR1 MGHRA and CDR2 YSYEKL come from the germline V gene. This CDR3 comprises 15 residues. V was shortened by 5 bases and J by 2 bases, with 12 bases between the two germline ends. CDR3 sequence (DNA): TGCGCCAGCAGCGTCGAGGGGGACAACACCGGGGAGCTGTTTTTT. Translating it yields CASSVEGDNTGELFF.

The genes are TRBV4-3 and TRBJ2-4; the D gene is possibly TRBD2 (6 bases). Deletions cut 0 bases from V and 7 bases from J, with 19 bases between. Per the germline V gene, CDR1 is LGHNA and CDR2 is YSLEER. CDR3 length: 17 residues. In DNA, the CDR3 is TGCGCCAGCAGCCAAGAACCGTCCGGGACCCGGGGGAACATTCAGTACTTC. Its translation is CASSQEPSGTRGNIQYF.